This is a list of T cell receptor beta chains from one sample in a study of OX40 agonist ivuxolimab in advanced cancers. Here immunoSEQ multiplex PCR was the method, and the copy in TCRdb shows in-frame clones only, minus some. The repertoire holds some 55,000 clones, approximately 88% seen once, with about 13% in the top ten. The sequencing here drew on CD4+ or CD8+ T cells sorted from blood, taken in a trial of the OX40 agonist ivuxolimab. The receptors come from an adult with an advanced solid tumor such as melanoma, head and neck, liver or kidney cancer. Each CDR3 is given with its conserved first and last residue. Fields, in order: clone size, D gene, V gene, J gene, CDR3 protein, CDR3 DNA. D genes are given only for firm matches. Clone sizes are given selectively: once, few, many, or a class where the clone is expanded.

size: once; D: NA; V: TRBV19; J: TRBJ1-5; CDR3: CASSIRSGNQPQHF; DNA: TGTGCCAGTAGTATACGGTCAGGCAATCAGCCCCAGCATTTT
size: NA; D: NA; V: TRBV29-1; J: TRBJ2-3; CDR3: CSVLGDSTDTQYF; DNA: TGCAGCGTCCTCGGGGACTCCACAGATACGCAGTATTTT
size: NA; D: NA; V: TRBV5-1; J: TRBJ2-1; CDR3: CASSSTKDFDRGNEQFF; DNA: TGCGCCAGCAGCTCCACAAAGGACTTCGACCGGGGGAATGAGCAGTTCTTC
size: NA; D: NA; V: TRBV6-5; J: TRBJ1-2; CDR3: CASSYLQVNYGYTF; DNA: TGTGCCAGCAGTTACCTACAGGTTAACTATGGCTACACCTTC
size: once; D: NA; V: TRBV19; J: TRBJ2-3; CDR3: CASSPSSGTDTQYF; DNA: TGTGCCAGTAGCCCCTCTAGCGGCACAGATACGCAGTATTTT
size: NA; D: NA; V: TRBV2; J: TRBJ1-2; CDR3: CASSDGRVGYGYTF; DNA: TGTGCCAGCAGTGATGGCAGGGTGGGATATGGCTACACCTTC
size: NA; D: NA; V: TRBV6-1; J: TRBJ2-7; CDR3: CASRDPGAPYEQYF; DNA: TGTGCCAGCAGGGACCCCGGGGCACCCTACGAGCAGTACTTC
size: NA; D: TRBD1; V: TRBV2; J: TRBJ1-4; CDR3: CASRGGQGATNEKLFF; DNA: TGTGCCAGCAGGGGCGGACAGGGGGCAACTAATGAAAAACTGTTTTTT
size: NA; D: TRBD2; V: TRBV5-1; J: TRBJ2-2; CDR3: CASSLARTSGTGELFF; DNA: TGCGCCAGCAGCTTGGCCCGGACTAGCGGAACCGGGGAGCTGTTTTTT
size: NA; D: NA; V: TRBV7-2; J: TRBJ1-1; CDR3: CASSFQTGNTEAFF; DNA: TGTGCCAGCAGCTTCCAAACAGGGAACACTGAAGCTTTCTTT
size: few; D: TRBD1; V: TRBV6-1; J: TRBJ2-4; CDR3: CASRAGQGMWNIQYF; DNA: TGTGCCAGCAGAGCGGGACAGGGGATGTGGAACATTCAGTACTTC
size: NA; D: NA; V: TRBV6-5; J: TRBJ2-1; CDR3: CASSPWGANEQFF; DNA: TGTGCCAGCAGTCCGTGGGGGGCGAATGAGCAGTTCTTC
size: NA; D: TRBD1; V: TRBV18; J: TRBJ1-2; CDR3: CASSLRAGTDQGGGYTF; DNA: TGTGCCAGCTCACTGCGAGCCGGGACAGATCAAGGAGGGGGCTACACCTTC
size: once; D: NA; V: TRBV5-1; J: TRBJ2-4; CDR3: CASSPYSGVLPQVQYF; DNA: TGCGCCAGCAGCCCATATAGCGGAGTTCTCCCCCAGGTTCAGTACTTC
size: NA; D: TRBD1; V: TRBV19; J: TRBJ1-5; CDR3: CASSRDRSQPQHF; DNA: TGTGCCAGTAGCCGGGACAGAAGTCAGCCCCAGCATTTT
size: once; D: NA; V: TRBV4-2; J: TRBJ2-7; CDR3: CASSQGGGNEQYF; DNA: TGTGCCAGCAGCCAAGGAGGTGGCAACGAGCAGTACTTC
size: NA; D: TRBD2; V: TRBV10-2; J: TRBJ2-1; CDR3: CASKTSGGYNEQFF; DNA: TGCGCCAGCAAGACTAGCGGGGGGTACAATGAGCAGTTCTTC
size: few; D: NA; V: TRBV27; J: TRBJ1-3; CDR3: CASSNRAGNTIYF; DNA: TGTGCCAGCAGTAACAGGGCTGGAAACACCATATATTTT
size: NA; D: TRBD1; V: TRBV19; J: TRBJ2-3; CDR3: CASSTPQQGGSTDTQYF; DNA: TGTGCCAGTAGTACACCGCAACAGGGGGGATCCACAGATACGCAGTATTTT
size: NA; D: NA; V: TRBV14; J: TRBJ2-2; CDR3: CASSQTISGELFF; DNA: TGTGCCAGCAGTCAGACAATCTCCGGGGAGCTGTTTTTT
size: NA; D: TRBD2; V: TRBV11-2; J: TRBJ2-1; CDR3: CASSPTRLAGNNEQFF; DNA: TGTGCCAGCAGCCCAACGAGACTAGCGGGCAACAATGAGCAGTTCTTC
size: NA; D: TRBD1; V: TRBV19; J: TRBJ1-5; CDR3: CASSMKQGDQPQHF; DNA: TGTGCCAGTAGTATGAAACAGGGGGATCAGCCCCAGCATTTT
size: few; D: NA; V: TRBV7-3; J: TRBJ2-2; CDR3: CASSGTGEGTGELFF; DNA: TGTGCCAGCAGCGGTACAGGGGAGGGCACCGGGGAGCTGTTTTTT
size: NA; D: TRBD2; V: TRBV7-8; J: TRBJ2-3; CDR3: CASSVPSGSTDTQYF; DNA: TGTGCCAGCAGCGTACCTAGCGGGAGCACAGATACGCAGTATTTT
size: NA; D: NA; V: TRBV2; J: TRBJ2-2; CDR3: CASRRTSGELFF; DNA: TGTGCCAGCAGGCGCACTTCCGGGGAGCTGTTTTTT
size: NA; D: NA; V: TRBV5-1; J: TRBJ1-5; CDR3: CASSLTPGLNQPQHF; DNA: TGCGCCAGCAGCTTGACCCCAGGGCTCAATCAGCCCCAGCATTTT
size: NA; D: NA; V: TRBV7-4; J: TRBJ2-7; CDR3: CASSLVGNLIAEQYF; DNA: TGTGCCAGCAGCTTAGTTGGGAACTTAATCGCCGAGCAGTACTTC
size: NA; D: TRBD2; V: TRBV18; J: TRBJ2-2; CDR3: CASSPGTSGRNTGELFF; DNA: TGTGCCAGCTCTCCCGGGACTAGCGGGAGGAACACCGGGGAGCTGTTTTTT
size: NA; D: TRBD2; V: TRBV6-5; J: TRBJ2-3; CDR3: CATATSGTDTQYF; DNA: TGTGCCACCGCGACTAGCGGCACAGATACGCAGTATTTT
size: few; D: TRBD1; V: TRBV6-1; J: TRBJ1-2; CDR3: CASSEERQGAGGYTF; DNA: TGTGCCAGCAGTGAAGAGAGGCAGGGGGCGGGTGGCTACACCTTC
size: NA; D: TRBD1; V: TRBV5-8; J: TRBJ1-1; CDR3: CADRVWLNTEAFF; DNA: TGTGCCGACAGGGTCTGGTTGAACACTGAAGCTTTCTTT
size: NA; D: NA; V: TRBV7-3; J: TRBJ2-3; CDR3: CASSPLSSTDTQYF; DNA: TGTGCCAGCAGCCCCCTATCCAGCACAGATACGCAGTATTTT
size: NA; D: TRBD2; V: TRBV6-1; J: TRBJ2-1; CDR3: CASQVRGGRANEQFF; DNA: TGTGCCAGCCAGGTTAGGGGCGGGAGGGCAAATGAGCAGTTCTTC
size: NA; D: NA; V: TRBV19; J: TRBJ2-3; CDR3: CASRQDPHTDTQYF; DNA: TGTGCCAGTAGGCAGGACCCCCACACAGATACGCAGTATTTT
size: once; D: TRBD2; V: TRBV7-2; J: TRBJ2-1; CDR3: CASSPRLAKDEQFF; DNA: TGTGCCAGCAGCCCTCGACTAGCCAAGGATGAGCAGTTCTTC
size: once; D: NA; V: TRBV6-5; J: TRBJ2-1; CDR3: CASSLGRDPNEQFF; DNA: TGTGCCAGCAGTTTAGGGCGGGATCCCAATGAGCAGTTCTTC
size: NA; D: NA; V: TRBV20-1; J: TRBJ1-2; CDR3: CSASYYGYTF; DNA: TGCAGTGCAAGTTACTATGGCTACACCTTC